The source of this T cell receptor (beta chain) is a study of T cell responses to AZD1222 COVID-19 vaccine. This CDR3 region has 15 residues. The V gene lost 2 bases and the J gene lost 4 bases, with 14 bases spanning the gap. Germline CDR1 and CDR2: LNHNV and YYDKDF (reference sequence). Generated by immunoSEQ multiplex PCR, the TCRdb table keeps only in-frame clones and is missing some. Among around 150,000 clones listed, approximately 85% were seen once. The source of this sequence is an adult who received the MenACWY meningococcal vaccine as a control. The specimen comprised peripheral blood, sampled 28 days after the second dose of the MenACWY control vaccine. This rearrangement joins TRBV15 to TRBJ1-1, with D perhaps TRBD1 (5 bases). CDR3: CATSRLPRGITEAFF. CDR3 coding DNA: TGTGCCACCAGCAGATTACCTCGGGGGATCACTGAAGCTTTCTTT.